The 32 T cell receptor beta chains in this list originate from one sample, sequenced in a study of shared clonotypes between healthy human individuals. Clones were sequenced by immunoSEQ multiplex PCR, and TCRdb holds only the in-frame ones, with some missing. The table lists 490,000 or so clones, roughly 78% of them singletons. The sequenced sample was PBMCs. These receptors all stem from a middle-aged woman in good health. Some clones in this sample may be carry-over from other donors' samples.

V and J are TRBV5-1 and TRBJ2-7; 7 bases map to TRBD1. The germline V gene encodes CDR1 SGHRS and CDR2 YFSETQ. The CDR3 contains 14 residues. With V trimmed by 1 base and J by 6 bases, 7 bases remained unmatched. The CDR3 DNA reads TGCGCCAGCAGCTTGTCGCAGGGGGTCGGCGAGCAGTACTTC. Its protein product is CASSLSQGVGEQYF.

The V gene is TRBV7-3, the J gene TRBJ2-1; D not resolved. This CDR3 spans 14 amino acids. V was cut by 5 bases and J by 7 bases, with 15 bases left in between. Germline-derived CDR1 and CDR2 are SGHTA and FQGTGA. The CDR3 coding sequence is TGTGCCAGCAGCCCCCTATCTCCGGCGAATGAGCAGTTCTTC. Protein product: CASSPLSPANEQFF.

The J gene is TRBJ2-2, the V gene TRBV6-1, with 10 bases matching TRBD1. Germline CDR1 is MNHNS and CDR2 is SASEGT. V shed 6 bases, J shed 6 bases, and the junction held 7 bases outside the gene matches. This CDR3 has 15 residues. The CDR3 loop is CASRFGQGDPGELFF. The CDR3 DNA is TGTGCCAGCAGGTTCGGACAGGGGGATCCCGGGGAGCTGTTTTTT.

This clone showed up just once. The V call is TRBV27, the J call TRBJ1-5; 7 bases agree with TRBD1. The CDR3 runs to 14 residues. Germline trimming cut 8 bases from V and 3 bases from J; bases unmatched to any gene: 7. Germline values: CDR1 MNHEY, CDR2 SMNVEV (reference sequence). The DNA for the CDR3 is TGTGCCAGCGGCAGACAGGGCCCCAATCAGCCCCAGCATTTT. Translated: CASGRQGPNQPQHF.

V is TRBV27 and J is TRBJ1-4, with D hard to call. The germline V and J ends were trimmed by 4 bases and 5 bases, with 8 bases remaining between them. CDR1 MNHEY and CDR2 SMNVEV come from the germline V gene (reference sequence). The CDR3 consists of 13 residues. As DNA, the CDR3 is TGTGCCAGCAGTTGGTCCCTAAATGAAAAACTGTTTTTT. This gives the protein CASSWSLNEKLFF.

This clone was observed a single time. CDR3 coding DNA: TGCGCCAGCAGCTTGATACAGGGGGGCGAAGCTGAGCAGTTCTTC. Encoded protein: CASSLIQGGEAEQFF. The chain couples TRBV5-1 to TRBJ2-1; 8 positions match TRBD1. The CDR3 is made up of 15 amino acids. Germline CDR1 SGHRS, CDR2 YFSETQ. V was pared by 1 base and J by 9 bases, with 9 bases of the junction left unmatched.

This clone was counted between two and nine times. The chain recombines TRBV14 with TRBJ1-5; D might be TRBD1 (5 bases). Deletions cut 1 base from V and 5 bases from J, with 12 bases between. Per the germline V gene, CDR1 is SGHDN and CDR2 is FVKESK. CDR3 size: 15 residues. CDR3: CASSQGGGAHQPQHF. The CDR3 DNA reads as TGTGCCAGCAGCCAAGGGGGAGGGGCGCATCAGCCCCAGCATTTT.

V and J are TRBV2 and TRBJ1-2; D uncertain. The germline V and J ends were trimmed by 5 bases and 0 bases, with 10 bases remaining between them. The CDR3 is made up of 14 amino acids. CDR1 is SNHLY and CDR2 is FYNNEI in the germline V gene. CDR3 DNA: TGTGCCAGCAGTCGGGCCCGAGCTAACTATGGCTACACCTTC. Translating gives CASSRARANYGYTF.

This chain joins TRBV27 and TRBJ2-6, with 9 bases fitting TRBD1. CDR3 length equals 18 residues. V dropped 5 bases and J dropped 0; count of bases not matched to a gene: 8. The germline V gene has CDR1 MNHEY and CDR2 SMNVEV (reference sequence). The CDR3 nucleotides read TGTGCCAGCAGTCCCGGGACAGGGTATTTCTCTGGGGCCAACGTCCTGACTTTC. Translating it yields CASSPGTGYFSGANVLTF.

CDR3 loop: CASFGQPDTEAFF. CDR3 sequence (DNA): TGTGCCAGCTTTGGGCAGCCGGACACTGAAGCTTTCTTT. This rearrangement joins TRBV7-9 to TRBJ1-1; no reliable D call. The length of the CDR3 is 13 residues. The germline gives CDR1 SEHNR, CDR2 FQNEAQ (reference sequence). V dropped 8 bases and J dropped 3 bases, with 13 bases sitting between them. Full variable domain (remainder filled in from reference TRBV7-9 and TRBJ1-1): DTGVSQNPRHKITKRGQNVTFRCDPISEHNRLYWYRQTLGQGPEFLTYFQNEAQLEKSRLLSDRFSAERPKGSFSTLEIQRTEQGDSAMYLCASFGQPDTEAFFGQGTRLTVV.

V gene TRBV29-1 combines with J gene TRBJ2-1; D assignment may be TRBD1 or TRBD2 (5 bases each). Germline assignment: CDR1 SQVTM and CDR2 ANQGSEA. The CDR3 spans 13 residues. The germline V and J ends were trimmed by 4 bases and 8 bases, with 15 bases remaining between them. In nucleotides, the CDR3 is TGCAGCGTTGCCCTTGGGGGTCTGGATGAGCAGTTCTTC. It specifies CSVALGGLDEQFF.

J is TRBJ2-1 and V is TRBV28; possible D gene TRBD2, 6 bases. There are 14 residues in the CDR3. V was trimmed by 4 bases and J by 12 bases, leaving 19 bases between them. Germline assignment: CDR1 MDHEN and CDR2 SYDVKM. CDR3 region: CASSSGGLRGLQFF. CDR3 bases: TGTGCCAGCAGTTCTGGGGGTTTGCGGGGCTTGCAGTTCTTC. Filled out from reference TRBV28 and TRBJ2-1, the complete variable domain reads DVKVTQSSRYLVKRTGEKVFLECVQDMDHENMFWYRQDPGLGLRLIYFSYDVKMKEKGDIPEGYSVSREKKERFSLILESASTNQTSMYLCASSSGGLRGLQFFGPGTRLTVL.

This sequence joins TRBV27 and TRBJ1-1; TRBD1 is a possible D gene (5 bases). Trimming cost V 5 bases and J 1 base, with 14 bases left between them. Germline CDR1 reads MNHEY; CDR2 reads SMNVEV (reference sequence). This CDR3 has 15 residues. In DNA, the CDR3 is TGTGCCAGCAGTATCCTGGGACGTACGAACACTGAAGCTTTCTTT. Its translation: CASSILGRTNTEAFF.

This clone showed up just once. The V gene is TRBV2, the J gene TRBJ2-5; D is ambiguous. Trimming removed 1 base at V and 7 bases at J, with 10 bases between. The length of the CDR3 is 13 residues. Germline-derived CDR1 and CDR2 are SNHLY and FYNNEI. CDR3 protein: CASSEDLAGTQYF. Here the CDR3 DNA reads TGTGCCAGCAGTGAAGACCTCGCCGGGACCCAGTACTTC.

Notes on this clone: Here the CDR3 omits its conserved ending phenylalanine or tryptophan, so a read error is the likely source. V usage is TRBV29-1 and J usage is TRBJ1-1; TRBD1 aligns across 7 bases. Unmatched junction bases numbered 5, after V lost 7 bases and J lost 0 bases. Per the germline V gene, CDR1 is SQVTM and CDR2 is ANQGSEA. The length of the CDR3 is 13 residues. In DNA, the CDR3 is TGCAGCGCACGTGGACAGGTGAACACTGAAGCTTTCCTT. Translated: CSARGQVNTEAFL.

The chain has TRBV6-1 and TRBJ2-1; D remains unclear. Germline-derived CDR1 and CDR2 are MNHNS and SASEGT. The CDR3 covers 15 residues. The germline V and J ends were trimmed by 7 bases and 1 base, with 14 bases remaining between them. The CDR3 DNA is TGTGCCAGCACCCAAGTCCCCGGTTCCTACAATGAGCAGTTCTTC. Its translation: CASTQVPGSYNEQFF.

The chain is built from TRBV14 and TRBJ2-2; D is unclear. V gave up 10 bases and J gave up 0 bases, with 12 bases separating them. Germline V CDR1 and CDR2: SGHDN, FVKESK. There are 14 residues in the CDR3. The CDR3 DNA sequence: TGTGCCACGAAAGGGAACACGAACACCGGGGAGCTGTTTTTT. It yields the protein CATKGNTNTGELFF.

This clone was detected only a few times. The CDR3 bases are TGTGCCAGCAGTGTTGGTCCGGGGGACGAGCAGTACTTC. Amino acids: CASSVGPGDEQYF. V usage is TRBV2 and J usage is TRBJ2-7; tentatively, D is TRBD2 (6 bases). The CDR3 is 13 residues long. Germline CDR1 reads SNHLY; CDR2 reads FYNNEI. Deletions cut 4 bases from V and 5 bases from J, with 12 bases between.

The chain recombines TRBV7-9 with TRBJ1-2; perhaps TRBD1 as D (5 bases). The CDR3 is 15 amino acids. Trimming left V 4 bases short and J 3 bases short, with 15 bases between. Germline lookup yields CDR1 SEHNR and CDR2 FQNEAQ (reference sequence). DNA of the CDR3: TGTGCCAGCAGCTGGGGGGGAGGATGGGACTATGGCTACACCTTC. Its translation is CASSWGGGWDYGYTF.

The chain couples TRBV9 to TRBJ2-1, with D uncertain. Trimming took off 2 bases at V and 8 bases at J, with 8 bases between the two ends. The CDR3 has 12 residues. Germline V gives CDR1 SGDLS, CDR2 YYNGEE. CDR3 residues: CASSVAWDEQFF. CDR3 nucleotide sequence: TGTGCCAGCAGCGTGGCGTGGGATGAGCAGTTCTTC.

The V gene is TRBV5-1, the J gene TRBJ1-5; 10 bases are a match to TRBD1. The CDR3 runs 14 residues. V trimming: 4 bases; J trimming: 6 bases; junction bases outside the gene matches: 4. CDR1 is SGHRS and CDR2 is YFSETQ in the germline V gene. The CDR3 region is CASSVTGGSQPQHF. CDR3 nucleotide sequence: TGCGCCAGCAGCGTGACAGGGGGCAGTCAGCCCCAGCATTTT.

The chain carries TRBV7-9 and TRBJ1-2; D unclear. V was trimmed by 7 bases and J by 5 bases, leaving 14 bases between them. The CDR3 extends over 13 amino acids. Germline values: CDR1 SEHNR, CDR2 FQNEAQ (reference sequence). The CDR3 is CASTLGQEYGYTF. In DNA form, the CDR3 reads TGTGCCAGCACCTTGGGCCAGGAGTATGGCTACACCTTC.

This clone has a handful of counts. J is TRBJ2-2 and V is TRBV4-2; D is possibly TRBD2 (6 bases). Looked up from germline, CDR1 is LGHNA and CDR2 is YNFKEQ. Trimming removed 3 bases at V and 6 bases at J, with 17 bases between. This CDR3 has 16 residues. This CDR3 reads CASSQDYREWAGELFF. CDR3 nucleotides: TGTGCCAGCAGCCAGGACTACCGGGAGTGGGCCGGGGAGCTGTTTTTT.

V usage is TRBV7-9 and J usage is TRBJ2-3, with 7 bases that match TRBD2. Germline assignment: CDR1 SEHNR and CDR2 FQNEAQ (reference sequence). This CDR3 is built from 15 residues. V gave up 5 bases and J gave up 1 base; unmatched junction bases: 6. The CDR3 is CASSGPGLRTDTQYF. The CDR3 DNA follows: TGTGCCAGCAGCGGCCCGGGACTACGCACAGATACGCAGTATTTT. Full variable domain (outside the CDR3, taken from reference TRBV7-9 and TRBJ2-3): DTGVSQNPRHKITKRGQNVTFRCDPISEHNRLYWYRQTLGQGPEFLTYFQNEAQLEKSRLLSDRFSAERPKGSFSTLEIQRTEQGDSAMYLCASSGPGLRTDTQYFGPGTRLTVL.

Here the CDR3 DNA reads TGTGCCAGCAGCGTAACCGGGGAAGAGCAGTACTTC. Residues: CASSVTGEEQYF. The chain employs TRBV9 and TRBJ2-7; weak D call: TRBD2 (5 bases). Germline V gives CDR1 SGDLS, CDR2 YYNGEE. V was trimmed by 1 base and J by 7 bases, leaving 9 bases between them. The CDR3 is 12 amino acids.

This clone was recorded many times. This sequence joins TRBV5-1 and TRBJ2-6; TRBD2 is a possible D gene (5 bases). The germline CDR1 and CDR2 sequences are SGHRS and YFSETQ. The length of the CDR3 is 14 residues. V was trimmed by 4 bases and J by 4 bases, leaving 9 bases between them. In nucleotides, the CDR3 is TGCGCCAGCAGCCTAGCTACCGGGGCCAACGTCCTGACTTTC. This sequence encodes CASSLATGANVLTF.

This chain joins TRBV6-4 and TRBJ2-1; 8 bases map to TRBD2. The CDR3 contains 14 residues. The germline CDR1 and CDR2 sequences are MRHNA and SNTAGT. V lost 3 bases and J lost 6; bases outside the gene matches: 4. CDR3 DNA: TGTGCCAGCAGTGAACGGGAGGGCGGCAATGAGCAGTTCTTC. This sequence encodes CASSEREGGNEQFF.

The V call is TRBV19, the J call TRBJ2-5; no clear D. In germline, CDR1 is LNHDA, CDR2 SQIVND (reference sequence). The CDR3 runs to 13 residues. V gave up 5 bases and J gave up 5 bases, with 12 bases separating them. The CDR3 reads CASSPNLPETQYF. In DNA form, the CDR3 reads TGTGCCAGTAGTCCCAACCTGCCTGAGACCCAGTACTTC.

A single count supports this clone. The CDR3 loop reads CASSWASGSHEQFF. The CDR3 DNA sequence: TGTGCCAGCAGTTGGGCTAGCGGGAGCCATGAGCAGTTCTTC. The chain links TRBV6-4 to TRBJ2-1; 10 bases are a match to TRBD2. Trimming cost V 5 bases and J 8 bases; bases outside gene matches: 6. CDR3 length equals 14 residues. Germline CDR1 and CDR2: MRHNA and SNTAGT.

This chain links TRBV19 with TRBJ2-7, with 7 bases identical to TRBD2. The CDR3 is 14 amino acids. V shed 6 bases, J shed 4 bases, and the junction held 9 bases outside the gene matches. CDR1 is LNHDA, CDR2 SQIVND, per germline (reference sequence). Here the CDR3 reads CASRGAGSDYEQYF. DNA for the CDR3: TGTGCCAGTAGGGGAGCGGGGAGCGATTACGAGCAGTACTTC.

The chain combines TRBV27 with TRBJ2-1; D gene uncertain. V gave up 5 bases and J gave up 5 bases, with 13 bases separating them. This CDR3 region has 14 residues. Per the germline V gene, CDR1 is MNHEY and CDR2 is SMNVEV (reference sequence). DNA for the CDR3: TGTGCCAGCAGTCTCCAACGGTCGAACAATGAGCAGTTCTTC. Translation: CASSLQRSNNEQFF.

V is TRBV4-2 and J is TRBJ2-7; the match to TRBD1 covers 12 bases. The germline V gene has CDR1 LGHNA and CDR2 YNFKEQ. Trimming cost V 4 bases and J 0 bases; bases outside gene matches: 16. The CDR3 is 20 amino acids. CDR3: CASSRFLGQGAAISSYEQYF. In DNA, the CDR3 is TGTGCCAGCAGCCGTTTTCTGGGACAGGGGGCCGCTATTTCCTCCTACGAGCAGTACTTC.